This TCR beta chain was recorded in a study of Graves' ophthalmopathy and Graves' hyperthyroidism listed by TCRdb under 2018. For the wider study: Peripheral blood was collected at initial diagnosis, before any treatment. In roughly 6 hyperthyroidism patients, the T-cell repertoire of thyroid tissue was compared with the T-cell repertoire of blood. A discovery set of about 99 patients (43 ophthalmopathy, 57 stable hyperthyroidism) was enrolled to explore V-J signatures distinguishing ophthalmopathy from hyperthyroidism. An independent validation cohort comprised 18 hyperthyroidism patients and about 16 patients who later progressed from hyperthyroidism to ophthalmopathy. The study used TCR beta repertoire signatures to distinguish Graves' ophthalmopathy from Graves' hyperthyroidism and to predict progression to ophthalmopathy. In total, 135 blood samples were TCR-sequenced: fewer than 50 ophthalmopathy, 80 or so hyperthyroidism and about 17 hyperthyroidism-to-ophthalmopathy patients. After sampling, hyperthyroidism patients received methimazole starting at 30 mg daily, and ophthalmopathy patients received high-dose intravenous methylprednisolone.

For repertoire sequencing, the TCR beta CDR3 regions were amplified from RNA transcripts. A first-round RT-PCR used HTBI primers with the Qiagen OneStep RT-PCR kit, followed by a second-round multiplex PCR, size selection and purification. Libraries were sequenced on an Illumina HiSeq2000 using paired-end 100 bp reads. The original methods were these. SOAPnuke was used for read processing, and reads with adapters, uncalled bases, a mean Phred below 15, or no exact constant-primer or identifier match were discarded. COPE v1.2.5 was used to merge the high-quality paired reads. Each unique nucleotide sequence was defined as a clonotype, and clonotypes were aligned to IMGT TRB V, D and J references with MiTCR v1.1. Analysis was restricted to V-J combinations with a frequency above 0.0001, which covered about 99% of repertoires. A TCR clonal expansion and chaos score per V-J combination was defined as the ratio of F50 clonal expansion to chaos observed in the TCRdist matrix. Welch's t-statistics and random forest were used to narrow the features down to 10 to 15 V-J combinations, which were then fed into a naive Bayes classifier. The Morisita-Horn index was used to measure how similar the thyroid and blood repertoires were. The public sequencing data were trimmed at Q25 with fastp and processed into clonotypes with MiXCR by TCRdb, which kept only in-frame beta chains. CDR3 protein sequences are deduplicated, and each keeps its most common genes and DNA. None of the V and J calls come from the authors' own analysis; TCRdb made them. The sample yields some 750,000 distinct CDR3 sequences; roughly 40% were counted once. The ten biggest clones cover approximately 43% of the sample.

In regard to this clonotype: No cognate antigen has been identified for it. Base-call qualities are not available, and no considerably larger clone is one nucleotide away.

Study-wide findings and limitations: Among expanded thyroid clonotypes with frequency above 0.001, most also showed up in blood, which suggests that blood repertoires may reflect the thyroid immune response. No statistical method was used to predetermine the sample size, and group allocation was not hidden from the investigators. In cross-validation, the 13-signature model distinguished ophthalmopathy from stable hyperthyroidism with approximately 90% sensitivity and about 84% specificity, and in the test set the corresponding values were approximately 80% and 68%. In validation, the model predicted ophthalmopathy progression with more than 55% sensitivity and roughly 78% specificity; roughly 11 predicted patients were CT-confirmed with GO in a median of approximately 6.2 months.

Measured from the cysteine to the phenylalanine, the CDR3 is 13 residues long. Only the CDR3 region is kept as DNA, spanning 39 bases read in frame from base 1. CDR1 SNHLY and CDR2 FYNNEI were looked up in the germline V gene. The ophthalmopathy patients had moderately to severely active disease, with a Clinical Activity Score of 3 or higher, a NOSPECS grade of 4 or higher, and a disease duration of less than 3 months. Patients with other autoimmune diseases, uncontrolled infections, pregnancy or lactation were excluded. Clinical symptoms, serum thyroxine, TRAb, thyroid ultrasound and orbital computed tomography formed the basis of the diagnosis. Using Ficoll-Paque density gradient centrifugation, PBMCs were isolated from 10 ml of fresh peripheral blood. Total RNA was extracted with Trizol reagent and quality-checked on an Agilent 2100 Bioanalyzer.

Sequencing was carried out using peripheral blood. The chain employs TRBV2 and TRBJ1-5; the D gene cannot be named for sure. The J call may be in error: the DNA end matches TRBJ2-3 better. This receptor was obtained from an adult man with Graves' ophthalmopathy. The sequenced DNA is TGTGCCAGCAGTGAAGCCGTGGACGGTACGCAGTATTTT. It specifies CASSEAVDGTQYF.